This T cell receptor beta chain was captured in a study of T cell repertoires in cytomegalovirus infection (dated by TCRdb to between 2018 and 2020). In terms of the full investigation: Because public TCR beta signatures pointed to carriage of CMV infection together with the matching HLA type, the HLA type of each donor mattered for the analysis.

V is pruned by 0 bases and J by 5 bases, leaving 6 bases of the junction without a gene match. The CDR3 measures 17 amino acids from cysteine to phenylalanine. Just the 51-base CDR3 DNA is kept, in frame starting at base 1. The germline V gene supplies CDR1 SGHDN and CDR2 FVKESK. The run used an Illumina HiSeq 1500. In TCRdb, the public reads were trimmed at Q25 with fastp and aligned with MiXCR, with productive beta chains retained. One record per CDR3 amino acid sequence lists the most common genes and DNA. The sample includes around 290,000 distinct CDR3 sequences, with roughly 23% observed a single time. The ten largest clones represent 14% of the sample. General findings and caveats noted by the study authors: Carriers of CMV infection plus the relevant HLA type were discriminated by the cumulative frequency of public TCR beta family members in the study cohort and in an independent 352-donor cohort. The ex vivo response was dominated by HLA-C-restricted CMV-specific TCR beta clonotypes, and the single most frequent clonotype in two of eight donors was supplied by these HLA-C-restricted clonotypes.

This clonotype was counted a few times. What antigen it recognizes has not been identified. It has no much larger one-base neighbor in the sample; base qualities were not kept. This TCR was recovered from a human donor in good health (CMV status not recorded). Some clones in this sample may be carry-over from other donors' samples. This sequence uses TRBV14 and TRBJ2-2, and 10 junction bases match TRBD2. Sequencing was done on a sample of PBMCs. The encoded CDR3 is CASSQDLLAGQTGELFF. In nucleotide form, the sequence is TGTGCCAGCAGCCAAGATTTACTAGCGGGGCAAACCGGGGAGCTGTTTTTT. Full variable domain (CDR3 extended with the reference TRBV14 and TRBJ2-2 proteins): EAGVTQFPSHSVIEKGQTVTLRCDPISGHDNLYWYRRVMGKEIKFLLHFVKESKQDESGMPNNRFLAERTGGTYSTLKVQPAELEDSGVYFCASSQDLLAGQTGELFFGEGSRLTVL.